This T cell receptor (beta chain) came from a study of cytomegalovirus exposure and HLA in healthy donors. Data came from immunoSEQ multiplex PCR; TCRdb stores just in-frame clones and leaves some out. This table holds roughly 130,000 clones, roughly 90% found once. Findings of the study overall: Cytomegalovirus association was assigned to under 200 TCR beta chains. In vitro confirmation showed three CMV-associated chains to be CMV antigen specific. Using the classifier, cytomegalovirus status was reportedly diagnosed with high specificity and sensitivity.

Comment on this clone: What it binds is unknown.

The V gene end was trimmed by 0 bases and the J gene end by 6 bases; junction bases not matched to a gene: 3. Germline CDR1 KGHSY, CDR2 FQNENV. The CDR3 length is 14 residues. The clonotype comes from a man aged 25 to 40 in good health and CMV-seronegative. The sample comprised PBMCs. The V and J genes are TRBV16 and TRBJ1-1; 8 bases agree with TRBD1. The CDR3 DNA is TGTGCCAGCAGCCAATCGCTCAGGGGGCCTGAAGCTTTCTTT. It encodes CASSQSLRGPEAFF.